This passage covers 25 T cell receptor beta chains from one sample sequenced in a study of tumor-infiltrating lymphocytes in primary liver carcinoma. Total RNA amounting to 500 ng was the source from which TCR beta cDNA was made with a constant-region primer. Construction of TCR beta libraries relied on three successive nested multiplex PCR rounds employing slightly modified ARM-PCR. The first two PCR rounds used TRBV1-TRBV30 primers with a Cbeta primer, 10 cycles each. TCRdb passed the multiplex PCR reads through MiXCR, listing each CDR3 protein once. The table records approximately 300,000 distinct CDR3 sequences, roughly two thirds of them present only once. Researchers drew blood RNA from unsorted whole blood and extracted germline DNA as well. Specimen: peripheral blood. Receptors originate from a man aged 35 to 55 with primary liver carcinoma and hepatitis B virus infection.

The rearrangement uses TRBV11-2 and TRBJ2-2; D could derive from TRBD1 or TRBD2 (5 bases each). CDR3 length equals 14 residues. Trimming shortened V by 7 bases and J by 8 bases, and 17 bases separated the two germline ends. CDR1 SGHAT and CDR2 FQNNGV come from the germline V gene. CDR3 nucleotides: TGTGCCAGCACCCCTGCGACCGGGGCAGGGGAGCTGTTTTTT. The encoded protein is CASTPATGAGELFF.

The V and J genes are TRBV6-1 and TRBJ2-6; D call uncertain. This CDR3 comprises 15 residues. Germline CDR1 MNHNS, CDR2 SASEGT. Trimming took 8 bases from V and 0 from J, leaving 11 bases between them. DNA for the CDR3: TGTGCCAGCTCCAGTATCGTCTCTGGGGCCAACGTCCTGACTTTC. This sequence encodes CASSSIVSGANVLTF.

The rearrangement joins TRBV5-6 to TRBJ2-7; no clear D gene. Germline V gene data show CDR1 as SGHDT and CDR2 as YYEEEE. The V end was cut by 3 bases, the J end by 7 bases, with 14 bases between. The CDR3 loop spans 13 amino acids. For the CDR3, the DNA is TGTGCCAGCAGCTCCGAAGCCGCAGAAGAGCAGTACTTC. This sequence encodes CASSSEAAEEQYF. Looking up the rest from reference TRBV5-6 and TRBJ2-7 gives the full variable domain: DAGVTQSPTHLIKTRGQQVTLRCSPKSGHDTVSWYQQALGQGPQFIFQYYEEEERQRGNFPDRFSGHQFPNYSSELNVNALLLGDSALYLCASSSEAAEEQYFGPGTRLTVT.

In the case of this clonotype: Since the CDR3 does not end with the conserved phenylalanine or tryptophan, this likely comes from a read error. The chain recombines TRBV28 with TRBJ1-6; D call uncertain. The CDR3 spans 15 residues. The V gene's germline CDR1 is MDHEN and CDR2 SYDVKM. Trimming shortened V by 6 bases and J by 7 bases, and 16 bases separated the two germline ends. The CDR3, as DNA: TGTGCCAGCAGGCCGGGCCCCAGAGAAAATTCACCCCTCCACTAT. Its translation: CASRPGPRENSPLHY.

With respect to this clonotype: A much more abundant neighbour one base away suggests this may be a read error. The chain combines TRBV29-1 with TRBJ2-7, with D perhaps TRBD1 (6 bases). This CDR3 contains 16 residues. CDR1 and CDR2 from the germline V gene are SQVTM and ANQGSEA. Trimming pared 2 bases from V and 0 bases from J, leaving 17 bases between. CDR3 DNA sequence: TGCAGCGTTGAATATTCGATAACAGGGAGCTCCTACGAGCAGTACTTC. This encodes CSVEYSITGSSYEQYF.

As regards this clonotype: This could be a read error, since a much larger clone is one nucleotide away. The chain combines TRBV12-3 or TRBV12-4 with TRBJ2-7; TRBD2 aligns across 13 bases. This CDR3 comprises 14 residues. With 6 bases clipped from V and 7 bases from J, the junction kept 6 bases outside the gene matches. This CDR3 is CASRTGTSGNEQYF. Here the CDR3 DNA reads TGTGCCAGCAGGACCGGGACTAGCGGGAATGAGCAGTACTTC.

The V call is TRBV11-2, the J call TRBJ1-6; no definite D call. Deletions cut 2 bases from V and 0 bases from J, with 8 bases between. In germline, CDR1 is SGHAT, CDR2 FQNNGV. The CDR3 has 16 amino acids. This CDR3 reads CASSLYSSSYNSPLHF. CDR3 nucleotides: TGTGCCAGCAGCTTATATTCGAGCTCCTATAATTCACCCCTCCACTTT.

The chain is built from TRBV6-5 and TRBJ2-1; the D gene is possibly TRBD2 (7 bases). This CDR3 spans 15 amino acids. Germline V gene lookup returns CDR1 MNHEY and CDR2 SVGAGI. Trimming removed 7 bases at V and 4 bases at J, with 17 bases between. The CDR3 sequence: CASTRGGGTYNEQFF. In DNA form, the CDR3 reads TGTGCCAGCACCCGAGGGGGAGGGACATACAATGAGCAGTTCTTC.

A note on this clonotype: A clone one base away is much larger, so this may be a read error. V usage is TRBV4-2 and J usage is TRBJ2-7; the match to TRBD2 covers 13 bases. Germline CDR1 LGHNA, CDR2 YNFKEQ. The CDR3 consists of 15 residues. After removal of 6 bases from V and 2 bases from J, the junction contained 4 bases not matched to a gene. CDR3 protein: CASRAGLAGTYEQYF. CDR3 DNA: TGTGCCAGCAGGGCGGGACTAGCGGGAACCTACGAGCAGTACTTC.

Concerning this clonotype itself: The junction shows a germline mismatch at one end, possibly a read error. The CDR3 bases are TGCGCCAACAGCTTGGGGCAGAGCACAGATACGCAGTATTTT. Its translation is CANSLGQSTDTQYF. This rearrangement joins TRBV5-1 to TRBJ2-3; a weak D match, TRBD1 (5 bases). The CDR3 totals 14 residues. CDR1 and CDR2 (germline): SGHRS, YFSETQ.

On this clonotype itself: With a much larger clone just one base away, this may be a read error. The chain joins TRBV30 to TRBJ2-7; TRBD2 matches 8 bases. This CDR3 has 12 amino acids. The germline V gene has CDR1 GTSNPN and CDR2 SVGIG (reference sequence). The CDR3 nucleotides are TGTGCCTGGACCCGGACGGGAGGGGAGCAGAACTTC. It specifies CAWTRTGGEQNF.

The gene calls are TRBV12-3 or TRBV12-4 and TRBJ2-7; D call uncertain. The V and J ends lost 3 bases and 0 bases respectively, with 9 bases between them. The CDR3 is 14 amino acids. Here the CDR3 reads CASSLFRNSYEQYF. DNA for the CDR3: TGTGCCAGCAGTTTGTTTAGGAACTCCTACGAGCAGTACTTC.

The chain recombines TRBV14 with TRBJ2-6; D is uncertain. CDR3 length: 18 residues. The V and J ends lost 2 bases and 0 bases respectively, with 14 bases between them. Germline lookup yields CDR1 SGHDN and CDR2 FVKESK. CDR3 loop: CASSQPGGPPSGANVLTF. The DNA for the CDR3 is TGTGCCAGCAGCCAACCCGGCGGTCCCCCCTCTGGGGCCAACGTCCTGACTTTC.

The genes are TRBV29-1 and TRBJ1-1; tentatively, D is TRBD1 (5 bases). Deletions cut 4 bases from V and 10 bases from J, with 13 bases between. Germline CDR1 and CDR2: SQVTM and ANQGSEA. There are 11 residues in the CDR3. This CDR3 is CSVVLDRGAFF. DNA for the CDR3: TGCAGCGTTGTTTTGGATAGGGGAGCTTTCTTT.

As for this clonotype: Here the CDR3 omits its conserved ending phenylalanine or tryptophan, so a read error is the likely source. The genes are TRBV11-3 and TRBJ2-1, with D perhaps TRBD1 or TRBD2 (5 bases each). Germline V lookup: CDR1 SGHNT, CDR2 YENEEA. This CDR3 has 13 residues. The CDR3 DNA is TGTGTCAGCAGCTCCCAGGGTGACAGCGGGCAGTTCTTA. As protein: CVSSSQGDSGQFL.

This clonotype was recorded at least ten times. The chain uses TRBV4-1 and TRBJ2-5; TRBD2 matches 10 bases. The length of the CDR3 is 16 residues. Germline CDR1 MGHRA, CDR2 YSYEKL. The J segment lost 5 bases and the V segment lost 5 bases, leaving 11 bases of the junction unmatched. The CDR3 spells CASSYASGRARETQYF. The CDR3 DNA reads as TGCGCCAGCAGCTATGCAAGCGGGAGGGCCCGTGAGACCCAGTACTTC.

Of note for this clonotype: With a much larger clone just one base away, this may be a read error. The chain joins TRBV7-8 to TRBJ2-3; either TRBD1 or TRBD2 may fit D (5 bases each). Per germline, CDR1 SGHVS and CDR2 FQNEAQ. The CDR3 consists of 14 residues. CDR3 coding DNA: TGTGCCAGCAGCTTTGGGGACGGTGTAGATACGCATTATTTT. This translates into CASSFGDGVDTHYF.

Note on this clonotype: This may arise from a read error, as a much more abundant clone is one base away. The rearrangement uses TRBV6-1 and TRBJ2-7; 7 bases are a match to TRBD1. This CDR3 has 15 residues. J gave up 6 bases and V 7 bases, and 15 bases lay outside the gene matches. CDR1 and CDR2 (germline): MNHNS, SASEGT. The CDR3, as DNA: TGTGCCAGCATTCGAACGGACAGGATGGATTCCGAGCAGTACTTC. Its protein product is CASIRTDRMDSEQYF.

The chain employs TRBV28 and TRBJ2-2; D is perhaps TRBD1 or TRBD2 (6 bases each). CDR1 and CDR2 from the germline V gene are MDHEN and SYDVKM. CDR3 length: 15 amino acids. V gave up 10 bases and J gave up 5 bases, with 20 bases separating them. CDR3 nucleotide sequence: TGTGCCATCCGTAAAGGGGGGCTCAGGACCGGGGAGCTGTTTTTT. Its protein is CAIRKGGLRTGELFF.

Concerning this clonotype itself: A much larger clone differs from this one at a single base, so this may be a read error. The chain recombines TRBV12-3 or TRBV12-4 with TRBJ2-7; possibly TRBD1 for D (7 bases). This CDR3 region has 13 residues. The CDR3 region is CANSFYQGGEQYF. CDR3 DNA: TGTGCCAACAGTTTCTACCAGGGGGGCGAGCAGTACTTC.

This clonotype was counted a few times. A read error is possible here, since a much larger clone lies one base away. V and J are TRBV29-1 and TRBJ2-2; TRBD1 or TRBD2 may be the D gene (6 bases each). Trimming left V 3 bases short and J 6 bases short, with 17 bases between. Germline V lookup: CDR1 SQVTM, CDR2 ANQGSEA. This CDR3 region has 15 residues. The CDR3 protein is CSVEWGDIYAGELFF. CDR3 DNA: TGCAGCGTTGAGTGGGGGGACATCTACGCCGGGGAGCTGTTTTTT.

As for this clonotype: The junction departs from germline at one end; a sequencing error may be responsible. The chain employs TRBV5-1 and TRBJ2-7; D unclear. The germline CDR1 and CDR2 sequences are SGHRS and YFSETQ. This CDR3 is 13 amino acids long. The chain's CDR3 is CASCDLPNYGQYF. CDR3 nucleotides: TGCGCCAGCTGCGATCTCCCTAACTACGGGCAGTACTTC.

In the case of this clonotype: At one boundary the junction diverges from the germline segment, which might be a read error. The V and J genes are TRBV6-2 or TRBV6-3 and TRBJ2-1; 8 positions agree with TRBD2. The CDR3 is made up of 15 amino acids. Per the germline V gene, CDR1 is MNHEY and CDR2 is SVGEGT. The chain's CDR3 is CASRPSGRKYNGQFF. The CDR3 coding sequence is TGTGCCAGTAGACCAAGCGGGAGAAAGTACAATGGGCAGTTCTTC.

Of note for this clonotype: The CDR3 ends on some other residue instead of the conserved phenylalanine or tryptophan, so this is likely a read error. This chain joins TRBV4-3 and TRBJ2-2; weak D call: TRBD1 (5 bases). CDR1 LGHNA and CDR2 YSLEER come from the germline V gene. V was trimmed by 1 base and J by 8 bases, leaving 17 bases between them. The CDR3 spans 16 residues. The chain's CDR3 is CASSQGPTRVTGELFL. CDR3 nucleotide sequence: TGCGCCAGCAGCCAAGGCCCCACCAGGGTCACAGGGGAGCTGTTTCTT.

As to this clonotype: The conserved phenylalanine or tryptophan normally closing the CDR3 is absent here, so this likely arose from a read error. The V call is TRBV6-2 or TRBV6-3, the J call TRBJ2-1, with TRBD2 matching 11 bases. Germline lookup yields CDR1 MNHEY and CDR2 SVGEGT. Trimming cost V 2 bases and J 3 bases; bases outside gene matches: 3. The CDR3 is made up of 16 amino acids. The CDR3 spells CASSYPGLAVYNEQFI. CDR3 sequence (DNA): TGTGCCAGCAGTTACCCGGGACTAGCGGTCTACAATGAGCAGTTCATC.